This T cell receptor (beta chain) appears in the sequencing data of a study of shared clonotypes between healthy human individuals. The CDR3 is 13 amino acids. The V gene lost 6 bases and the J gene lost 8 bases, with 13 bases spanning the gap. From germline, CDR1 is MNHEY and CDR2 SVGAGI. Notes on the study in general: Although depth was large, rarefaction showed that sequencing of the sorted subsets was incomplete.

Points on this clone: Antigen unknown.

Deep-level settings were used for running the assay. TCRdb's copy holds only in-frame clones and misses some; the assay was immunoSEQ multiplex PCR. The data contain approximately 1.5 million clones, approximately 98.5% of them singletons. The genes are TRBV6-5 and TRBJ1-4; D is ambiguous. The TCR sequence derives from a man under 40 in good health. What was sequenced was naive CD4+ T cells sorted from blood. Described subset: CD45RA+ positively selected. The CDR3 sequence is CASRRPGGEKLFF. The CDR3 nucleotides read TGTGCCAGCAGGCGCCCAGGCGGGGAAAAACTGTTTTTT.